The T cell receptor (beta chain) described here comes from a study of shared clonotypes between healthy human individuals. Study conclusions and caveats: Sequencing depth was a factor that was expected to affect clonotype sharing among donors.

Recent acute infections and vaccinations were absent in the healthy HIV-negative adult donors. This clone came up once. Its matching antigen is unknown. Method: immunoSEQ multiplex PCR; TCRdb's copy keeps in-frame clones and lacks some. The sample lists about half a million clones, about 84% seen once, with roughly 12% in the top ten. This receptor was taken from a woman aged 35 to 49 in good health. Some clones in this sample may be carry-over from other donors' samples. The sequenced sample consisted of PBMCs.

This CDR3 reads CASQAPNCQQGREGQYF. The CDR3 DNA follows: TGTGCCAGCCAAGCTCCAAACTGCCAACAGGGGAGGGAAGGGCAGTACTTC. This chain uses TRBV18 with TRBJ2-7; either TRBD1 or TRBD2 may fit D (7 bases each). V was clipped by 8 bases and J by 9 bases, with 32 bases between them. The CDR3 totals 17 residues. Germline V lookup: CDR1 KGHSH, CDR2 LQKENI.